Included here is one T cell receptor (beta chain) sequence, with context. Its antigen is not identified. The data are from a study of T-cell reconstitution after alpha-beta-depleted transplantation in children. The CDR3 sequence is 15 residues long. Trimming left V 1 base short and J 4 bases short, with 11 bases between. The germline gives CDR1 SGHTA, CDR2 FQGNSA. As it was prepared, the TCRbeta library received unique molecular identifiers. TCRdb recomputed calls from the PCR reads with MiXCR, one row per CDR3 protein. The sample has about 590,000 distinct CDR3 sequences, over 10% seen once. Whole-study results and caveats: Certain patients had high TCRbeta diversity at day 60, and it came from recipient T cells and thymic progenitors that survived. Most T-cell counts and diversity one year after the transplant came from T cells that were newly produced. There were reportedly several hundred expanded graft clones from which alpha-beta T cells came about two months after transplant.

The sample in question was PBMCs, mostly from graft donor cells, obtained 360 days after TCRalphabeta/CD19-depleted stem cell transplant. V usage is TRBV7-2 and J usage is TRBJ1-5, with a tentative D call TRBD1 (5 bases). The TCR sequence derives from a male patient between 5 and 17 years old who had a stem cell transplant for acute myeloid leukemia, so the T cells may come from the graft donor. The CDR3 protein is CASSLGGVWNQPQHF. CDR3 DNA: TGTGCCAGCAGCTTAGGGGGGGTATGGAATCAGCCCCAGCATTTT.